A single T cell receptor (beta chain) is shown here with its context. This entry belongs to a study of blood T cell repertoires in COVID-19. Whole-study context: The samples span acute and convalescent COVID-19 from the United States, Italy and Spain. T cells, B-cell-depleted T cells, or PBMCs supplied cDNA or gDNA.

This CDR3 has 15 amino acids. Germline CDR1 is SGDLS and CDR2 is YYNGEE. Trimming took 0 bases from V and 3 from J, leaving 12 bases between them. As processed by the authors: Amplifying reference gene primers gave estimates of nucleated cell counts. Repertoires were generated with immunoSEQ multiplex PCR, while TCRdb's copy carries only in-frame clones and drops some. The V and J calls and clone size come from that table; D and trimming were worked out from the DNA. The sample has approximately 170,000 clones; approximately 83% are singletons. The specimen was peripheral blood. This sequence originates from a man aged 70 or older who had recovered from COVID-19. V and J are TRBV9 and TRBJ1-1; tentatively, D is TRBD1 (6 bases). The CDR3, as DNA: TGTGCCAGCAGCGTAGTTGGGGGCTGGGACACTGAAGCTTTCTTT. It is translated as CASSVVGGWDTEAFF.